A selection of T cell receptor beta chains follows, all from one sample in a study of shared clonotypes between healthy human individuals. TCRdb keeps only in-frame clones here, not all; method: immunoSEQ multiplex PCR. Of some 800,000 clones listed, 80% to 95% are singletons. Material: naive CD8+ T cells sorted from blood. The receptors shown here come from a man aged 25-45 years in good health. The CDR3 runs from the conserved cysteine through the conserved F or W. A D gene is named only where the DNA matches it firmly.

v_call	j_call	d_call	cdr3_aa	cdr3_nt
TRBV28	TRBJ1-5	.	CASSLFQVGQPQHF	TGTGCCAGCAGTTTATTTCAGGTTGGGCAGCCCCAGCATTTT
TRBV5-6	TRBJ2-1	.	CASSLAAASYNEQFF	TGTGCCAGCAGCTTGGCTGCGGCCTCCTACAATGAGCAGTTCTTC
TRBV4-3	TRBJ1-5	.	CASSQEAAGSQPQHF	TGCGCCAGCAGCCAAGAAGCGGCAGGCAGTCAGCCCCAGCATTTT
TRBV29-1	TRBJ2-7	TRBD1	CSARGRGSYEQYF	TGCAGCGCCAGGGGGCGGGGATCCTACGAGCAGTACTTC
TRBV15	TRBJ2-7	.	CATALGASPYEQYF	TGTGCCACCGCACTGGGGGCCTCTCCCTACGAGCAGTACTTC
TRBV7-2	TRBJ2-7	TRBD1	CASNTAGGTEQYF	TGTGCCAGCAACACTGCAGGGGGTACCGAGCAGTACTTC
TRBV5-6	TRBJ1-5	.	CASSLRTAFNQPQHF	TGTGCCAGCAGCTTGAGGACAGCGTTCAATCAGCCCCAGCATTTT
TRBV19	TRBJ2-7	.	CASSIGGYEQYF	TGTGCCAGTAGTATCGGCGGCTACGAGCAGTACTTC
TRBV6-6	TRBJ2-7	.	CATGETTGLTPYEQYF	TGTGCCACCGGAGAAACGACGGGACTGACACCCTACGAGCAGTACTTC
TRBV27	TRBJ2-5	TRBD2	CASSPGLAGYQETQYF	TGTGCCAGCAGTCCGGGACTAGCGGGCTACCAAGAGACCCAGTACTTC
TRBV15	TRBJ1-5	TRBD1	CATSLGQGVGNQPQHF	TGTGCCACCAGTCTAGGACAGGGGGTTGGGAATCAGCCCCAGCATTTT